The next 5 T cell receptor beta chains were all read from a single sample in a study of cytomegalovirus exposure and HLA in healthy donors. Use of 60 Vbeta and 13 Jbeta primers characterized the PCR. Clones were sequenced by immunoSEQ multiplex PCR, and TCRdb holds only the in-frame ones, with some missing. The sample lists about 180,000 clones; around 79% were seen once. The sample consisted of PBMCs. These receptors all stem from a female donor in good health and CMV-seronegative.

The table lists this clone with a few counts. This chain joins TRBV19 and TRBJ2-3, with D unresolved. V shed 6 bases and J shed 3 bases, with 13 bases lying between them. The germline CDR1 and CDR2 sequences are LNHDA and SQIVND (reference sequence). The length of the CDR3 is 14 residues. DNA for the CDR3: TGTGCCAGTAGCCCTAGGCGGCTAACAGATACGCAGTATTTT. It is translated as CASSPRRLTDTQYF.

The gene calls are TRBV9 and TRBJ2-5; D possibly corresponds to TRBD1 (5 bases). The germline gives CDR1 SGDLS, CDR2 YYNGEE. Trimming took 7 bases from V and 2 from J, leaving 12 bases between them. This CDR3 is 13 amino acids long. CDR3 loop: CASGDRIQETQYF. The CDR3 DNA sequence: TGTGCCAGCGGAGACAGAATACAAGAGACCCAGTACTTC.

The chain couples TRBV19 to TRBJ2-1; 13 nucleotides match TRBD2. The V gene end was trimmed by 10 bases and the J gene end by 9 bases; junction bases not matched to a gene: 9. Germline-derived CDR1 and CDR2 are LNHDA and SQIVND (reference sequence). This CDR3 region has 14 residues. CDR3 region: CATSLAGGRGEQFF. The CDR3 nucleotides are TGTGCCACCTCACTAGCGGGAGGGCGTGGTGAGCAGTTCTTC.

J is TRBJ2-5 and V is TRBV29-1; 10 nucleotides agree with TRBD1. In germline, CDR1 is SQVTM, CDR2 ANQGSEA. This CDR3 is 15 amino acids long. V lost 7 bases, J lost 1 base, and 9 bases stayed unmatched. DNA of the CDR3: TGCAGCGCCACCCGGGACAGGGGACCCCAAGAGACCCAGTACTTC. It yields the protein CSATRDRGPQETQYF.

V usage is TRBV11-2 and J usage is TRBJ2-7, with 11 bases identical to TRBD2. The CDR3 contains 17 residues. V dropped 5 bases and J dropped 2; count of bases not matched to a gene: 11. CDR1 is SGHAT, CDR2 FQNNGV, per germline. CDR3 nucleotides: TGTGCCAGCAGCGGATACTCTAGCGGGGGGTCACCCTACGAGCAGTACTTC. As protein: CASSGYSSGGSPYEQYF.